Described below is a single T cell receptor beta chain sequence and its context. Antigen specificity is unknown. This entry comes from a study of T cells after yellow fever vaccination. Whole-study context: In the case of low-cell-number fractions, SMART-Seq v4 Ultra Low Input was used for preparation.

Study outcomes and limitations: Booster samples showed a return of most primary-vaccination clones (almost 97% CD4, 88% CD8). The presence of abundant clonotypes contaminating from the bulk population was possible in FACS-sorted repertoires.

The CDR3 spans 12 residues. V lost 8 bases and J lost 10, with 17 bases in between. Researchers made TCR cDNA using 5'RACE template switching, and this step added a universal primer site and UMIs. TCRdb fed the 5' RACE reads into MiXCR, producing one record per CDR3 protein. Of 120,000 or so distinct CDR3 sequences listed, approximately 9% are singletons. The sequence was obtained from a man younger than 35 who received the YFV17D yellow fever vaccine. This chain joins TRBV12-3 or TRBV12-4 and TRBJ1-1; D is ambiguous. The sample was CD8+ T cells sorted from PBMCs, taken on the day of the yellow fever booster vaccination. CDR3 DNA: TGTGCCAGCGCCCCACGAGTGGATGGAGCTTTCTTT. Translated: CASAPRVDGAFF.